This is a list of T cell receptor beta chains from one sample in a study of blood T cells in healthy people across ages. TCRdb redid the calling of the 5' RACE reads with MiXCR, one entry per CDR3 protein. This table has around 1,900,000 distinct CDR3 sequences, about 39% appearing once. Specimen: blood. The receptors come from a human donor in good health. CDR3s include the opening cysteine and the closing phenylalanine or tryptophan. Fields, in order: CDR3 protein, CDR3 DNA, clone size, CDR3 length, D gene, J gene, V gene. D genes are given only for firm matches. The size of a clone is reported for some rows only, either as once, few or many, or as a class for expanded clones.

CDR3 protein: CATSSARAGGNEQYF
CDR3 DNA: TGTGCCACCAGCAGCGCCAGGGCGGGGGGAAATGAGCAGTACTTC
clone size: once
CDR3 length: 15
D gene: TRBD2
J gene: TRBJ2-7
V gene: TRBV15

CDR3 protein: CASSAGLAGEETQYF
CDR3 DNA: TGTGCCAGCAGCGCGGGACTAGCGGGGGAAGAGACCCAGTACTTC
clone size: few
CDR3 length: 15
D gene: TRBD2
J gene: TRBJ2-5
V gene: TRBV9

CDR3 protein: CASSLPGRTYNEQFF
CDR3 DNA: TGCGCCAGCAGCTTGCCCGGGAGAACCTACAATGAGCAGTTCTTC
clone size: .
CDR3 length: 15
D gene: .
J gene: TRBJ2-1
V gene: TRBV5-1

CDR3 protein: CASSLLAGGGGLQYF
CDR3 DNA: TGTGCCAGCAGTCTACTAGCGGGGGGGGGCGGGCTGCAGTATTTT
clone size: .
CDR3 length: 15
D gene: TRBD2
J gene: TRBJ2-3
V gene: TRBV7-2

CDR3 protein: CSAVQGGGGYTF
CDR3 DNA: TGCAGTGCTGTACAGGGGGGGGGGGGCTACACCTTC
clone size: .
CDR3 length: 12
D gene: TRBD1
J gene: TRBJ1-2
V gene: TRBV20-1

CDR3 protein: CASSVTGTLKNIQYF
CDR3 DNA: TGTGCCAGCAGTGTAACAGGGACTCTGAAAAACATTCAGTACTTC
clone size: few
CDR3 length: 15
D gene: .
J gene: TRBJ2-4
V gene: TRBV28

CDR3 protein: CASSPHHSLAGYNEQFF
CDR3 DNA: TGCGCCAGCAGCCCACACCATTCACTAGCGGGCTACAATGAGCAGTTCTTC
clone size: .
CDR3 length: 17
D gene: TRBD2
J gene: TRBJ2-1
V gene: TRBV4-1

CDR3 protein: CASSLGGPGETQYF
CDR3 DNA: TGTGCCAGCAGTCTCGGCGGACCGGGAGAGACCCAGTACTTC
clone size: many
CDR3 length: 14
D gene: .
J gene: TRBJ2-5
V gene: TRBV12-3/TRBV12-4

CDR3 protein: CATTPGQGSAEAFF
CDR3 DNA: TGTGCCACCACCCCGGGACAGGGTAGCGCTGAAGCTTTCTTT
clone size: .
CDR3 length: 14
D gene: TRBD1
J gene: TRBJ1-1
V gene: TRBV10-3

CDR3 protein: CASSLGQMGETQYF
CDR3 DNA: TGTGCCAGCAGCTTGGGACAGATGGGAGAGACCCAGTACTTC
clone size: many
CDR3 length: 14
D gene: TRBD1
J gene: TRBJ2-5
V gene: TRBV7-7

CDR3 protein: CSVDIGTSNYGYTF
CDR3 DNA: TGCAGCGTTGATATCGGAACCTCTAACTATGGCTACACCTTC
clone size: .
CDR3 length: 14
D gene: .
J gene: TRBJ1-2
V gene: TRBV29-1

CDR3 protein: CASHRERGNQPQHF
CDR3 DNA: TGTGCCAGTCATAGGGAAAGGGGCAATCAGCCCCAGCATTTT
clone size: .
CDR3 length: 14
D gene: .
J gene: TRBJ1-5
V gene: TRBV2

CDR3 protein: CSARAGGPSYEQFF
CDR3 DNA: TGCAGTGCCCGAGCGGGGGGTCCCTCCTACGAGCAGTTCTTC
clone size: .
CDR3 length: 14
D gene: TRBD2
J gene: TRBJ2-1
V gene: TRBV20-1

CDR3 protein: CASSGGQTNEKLFF
CDR3 DNA: TGTGCCAGCAGCGGGGGACAGACTAATGAAAAACTGTTTTTT
clone size: few
CDR3 length: 14
D gene: TRBD1
J gene: TRBJ1-4
V gene: TRBV9

CDR3 protein: CASSSSATSVGGYTF
CDR3 DNA: TGTGCCAGCAGTTCGAGTGCGACGTCTGTGGGGGGCTACACCTTC
clone size: .
CDR3 length: 15
D gene: .
J gene: TRBJ1-2
V gene: TRBV12-3/TRBV12-4

CDR3 protein: CASSGQQGNQPQHF
CDR3 DNA: TGTGCCAGCAGCGGCCAGCAGGGGAATCAGCCCCAGCATTTT
clone size: .
CDR3 length: 14
D gene: .
J gene: TRBJ1-5
V gene: TRBV2

CDR3 protein: CATSRDRGRGEQYF
CDR3 DNA: TGTGCCACCAGCAGGGACAGGGGGCGAGGGGAGCAGTACTTC
clone size: .
CDR3 length: 14
D gene: TRBD1
J gene: TRBJ2-7
V gene: TRBV15

CDR3 protein: CASSLDKRQYF
CDR3 DNA: TGTGCCAGCAGCTTAGACAAGAGGCAGTATTTT
clone size: .
CDR3 length: 11
D gene: .
J gene: TRBJ2-3
V gene: TRBV7-3

CDR3 protein: CASSQDWGGDNYGYTF
CDR3 DNA: TGCGCCAGCAGCCAAGATTGGGGGGGGGATAACTATGGCTACACCTTC
clone size: few
CDR3 length: 16
D gene: .
J gene: TRBJ1-2
V gene: TRBV4-3

CDR3 protein: CASSLSADLDTQYF
CDR3 DNA: TGTGCCAGCAGTTTATCCGCAGATTTGGATACGCAGTATTTT
clone size: few
CDR3 length: 14
D gene: .
J gene: TRBJ2-3
V gene: TRBV12-3/TRBV12-4

CDR3 protein: CASSIGQGGTEAFF
CDR3 DNA: TGTGCCAGCAGTATCGGACAGGGTGGGACTGAAGCTTTCTTT
clone size: .
CDR3 length: 14
D gene: TRBD1
J gene: TRBJ1-1
V gene: TRBV12-3/TRBV12-4

CDR3 protein: CSALPRGGNEQFF
CDR3 DNA: TGCAGCGCCCTACCTAGAGGAGGCAATGAGCAGTTCTTC
clone size: .
CDR3 length: 13
D gene: .
J gene: TRBJ2-1
V gene: TRBV29-1

CDR3 protein: CASSPRTDYNEQFF
CDR3 DNA: TGCGCCAGCAGCCCACGGACAGACTACAATGAGCAGTTCTTC
clone size: many
CDR3 length: 14
D gene: .
J gene: TRBJ2-1
V gene: TRBV7-3

CDR3 protein: CASSQDMGLSYYEQYF
CDR3 DNA: TGTGCCAGCAGCCAAGATATGGGACTTTCATACTACGAGCAGTACTTC
clone size: .
CDR3 length: 16
D gene: .
J gene: TRBJ2-7
V gene: TRBV4-2

CDR3 protein: CASSLPALNQPQHF
CDR3 DNA: TGTGCCAGCAGCTTGCCCGCACTGAATCAGCCCCAGCATTTT
clone size: .
CDR3 length: 14
D gene: .
J gene: TRBJ1-5
V gene: TRBV5-5

CDR3 protein: CATSDPWGEQFF
CDR3 DNA: TGTGCCACCAGTGACCCCTGGGGGGAGCAGTTCTTC
clone size: .
CDR3 length: 12
D gene: .
J gene: TRBJ2-1
V gene: TRBV24-1

CDR3 protein: CASTRESGGYYEQYF
CDR3 DNA: TGTGCCAGCACTCGAGAAAGCGGGGGATACTACGAGCAGTACTTC
clone size: few
CDR3 length: 15
D gene: TRBD2
J gene: TRBJ2-7
V gene: TRBV2

CDR3 protein: CASSVGYSEQFF
CDR3 DNA: TGTGCCAGCAGTGTGGGGTACAGTGAGCAGTTCTTC
clone size: .
CDR3 length: 12
D gene: .
J gene: TRBJ2-1
V gene: TRBV2

CDR3 protein: CSARGLKVGAFF
CDR3 DNA: TGCAGTGCTAGAGGCCTTAAGGTGGGAGCTTTCTTT
clone size: .
CDR3 length: 12
D gene: .
J gene: TRBJ1-1
V gene: TRBV20-1

CDR3 protein: CSASRGYINQPQHF
CDR3 DNA: TGCAGTGCTAGTCGGGGCTATATCAATCAGCCCCAGCATTTT
clone size: .
CDR3 length: 14
D gene: .
J gene: TRBJ1-5
V gene: TRBV20-1

CDR3 protein: CASSDGTSGYNEQFF
CDR3 DNA: TGTGCCAGCAGTGACGGGACTAGCGGTTACAATGAGCAGTTCTTC
clone size: many
CDR3 length: 15
D gene: TRBD2
J gene: TRBJ2-1
V gene: TRBV28

CDR3 protein: CASSLASSLGGASGNEQFF
CDR3 DNA: TGTGCCAGCAGCTTAGCTTCTAGTCTAGGGGGCGCGAGTGGCAATGAGCAGTTCTTC
clone size: .
CDR3 length: 19
D gene: TRBD1
J gene: TRBJ2-1
V gene: TRBV7-6

CDR3 protein: CASSFGTGRVEKLFF
CDR3 DNA: TGCGCCAGCAGCTTCGGGACAGGGCGTGTTGAAAAACTGTTTTTT
clone size: .
CDR3 length: 15
D gene: TRBD1
J gene: TRBJ1-4
V gene: TRBV5-1

CDR3 protein: CASSPQSGCNEQFF
CDR3 DNA: TGTGCCAGCAGCCCCCAATCAGGGTGCAATGAGCAGTTCTTC
clone size: .
CDR3 length: 14
D gene: .
J gene: TRBJ2-1
V gene: TRBV7-6

CDR3 protein: CASSPEGRSRGYTF
CDR3 DNA: TGTGCCAGCAGCCCAGAGGGGAGGTCTCGCGGCTACACCTTC
clone size: few
CDR3 length: 14
D gene: .
J gene: TRBJ1-2
V gene: TRBV9

CDR3 protein: CASPPNGQAGGVDTQYF
CDR3 DNA: TGTGCCAGCCCCCCCAACGGACAGGCCGGCGGCGTAGATACGCAGTATTTT
clone size: .
CDR3 length: 17
D gene: TRBD1
J gene: TRBJ2-3
V gene: TRBV28

CDR3 protein: CASSARATGDNSPLHF
CDR3 DNA: TGTGCCAGCAGCGCGAGAGCTACAGGGGATAATTCACCCCTCCACTTT
clone size: few
CDR3 length: 16
D gene: TRBD1
J gene: TRBJ1-6
V gene: TRBV7-4

CDR3 protein: CASSLRLAGGTSSYNEQFF
CDR3 DNA: TGTGCCAGCAGCCTGCGACTAGCGGGGGGCACGAGCTCCTACAATGAGCAGTTCTTC
clone size: .
CDR3 length: 19
D gene: TRBD2
J gene: TRBJ2-1
V gene: TRBV14

CDR3 protein: CSVRINTEAFF
CDR3 DNA: TGCAGCGTTAGGATCAACACTGAAGCTTTCTTT
clone size: few
CDR3 length: 11
D gene: .
J gene: TRBJ1-1
V gene: TRBV29-1

CDR3 protein: CSAKIRGLTNQPQHF
CDR3 DNA: TGCAGCGCCAAAATCCGGGGACTGACGAATCAGCCCCAGCATTTT
clone size: .
CDR3 length: 15
D gene: .
J gene: TRBJ1-5
V gene: TRBV29-1

CDR3 protein: CSARGRGGIGDTQYF
CDR3 DNA: TGCAGTGCTAGAGGTAGAGGTGGAATCGGGGATACGCAGTATTTT
clone size: .
CDR3 length: 15
D gene: .
J gene: TRBJ2-3
V gene: TRBV20-1

CDR3 protein: CASSLQPFGEQYF
CDR3 DNA: TGCGCCAGCAGCTTGCAACCGTTTGGAGAGCAGTACTTC
clone size: .
CDR3 length: 13
D gene: .
J gene: TRBJ2-5
V gene: TRBV5-1

CDR3 protein: CASSQMAWTYEQYF
CDR3 DNA: TGCGCCAGCAGCCAAATGGCCTGGACCTACGAGCAGTACTTC
clone size: few
CDR3 length: 14
D gene: .
J gene: TRBJ2-7
V gene: TRBV4-3

CDR3 protein: CSVEQGGLNYGYTF
CDR3 DNA: TGCAGCGTTGAACAGGGGGGGCTTAACTATGGCTACACCTTC
clone size: .
CDR3 length: 14
D gene: TRBD1
J gene: TRBJ1-2
V gene: TRBV29-1

CDR3 protein: CASRKGSAGANVLTF
CDR3 DNA: TGTGCCAGCAGGAAAGGAAGTGCTGGGGCCAACGTCCTGACTTTC
clone size: .
CDR3 length: 15
D gene: .
J gene: TRBJ2-6
V gene: TRBV7-9

CDR3 protein: CASSSLRDRGHSLGTEAFF
CDR3 DNA: TGTGCCAGCAGTTCTCTTAGGGACAGGGGGCATTCTTTGGGCACTGAAGCTTTCTTT
clone size: .
CDR3 length: 19
D gene: TRBD1
J gene: TRBJ1-1
V gene: TRBV12-3/TRBV12-4

CDR3 protein: CALGGMVQARDTQYF
CDR3 DNA: TGTGCCCTGGGGGGGATGGTACAAGCTCGAGATACGCAGTATTTT
clone size: .
CDR3 length: 15
D gene: TRBD2
J gene: TRBJ2-3
V gene: TRBV7-9

CDR3 protein: CASSLNGIQETQYF
CDR3 DNA: TGTGCCAGCAGTTTAAACGGCATCCAAGAGACCCAGTACTTC
clone size: .
CDR3 length: 14
D gene: .
J gene: TRBJ2-5
V gene: TRBV27

CDR3 protein: CASTWTGGNRFSEQYF
CDR3 DNA: TGTGCCAGCACCTGGACAGGGGGTAATAGGTTTAGTGAGCAGTACTTC
clone size: .
CDR3 length: 16
D gene: TRBD1
J gene: TRBJ2-5
V gene: TRBV6-5

CDR3 protein: CAIGDRVSYEQYF
CDR3 DNA: TGTGCCATCGGGGACAGGGTATCCTACGAGCAGTACTTC
clone size: .
CDR3 length: 13
D gene: TRBD1
J gene: TRBJ2-7
V gene: TRBV10-3